The source of this TCR beta chain is a study of molecular identifiers for immune sequencing clone quantification. Study-level findings and limits: Spiked Jurkat TCR RNA equivalent to one cell was reportedly detectable in about a million naive cells.

In preparing bulk TCR libraries, previously described methods and listed TCR primers were used. TCRdb recomputed calls from the PCR reads with MiXCR, one row per CDR3 protein. In the table there are over 600,000 distinct CDR3 sequences, approximately 20% of which are singletons. This CDR3 is built from 15 residues. From germline, CDR1 is SNHLY and CDR2 FYNNEI. V was pared by 4 bases and J by 2 bases, with 3 bases of the junction left unmatched. This clonotype was detected many times. Its antigen is not identified. J is TRBJ1-4 and V is TRBV2; 8 bases align to TRBD1. Input material: naive CD8+ T cells from blood, with Jurkat cell RNA spiked in. The subset here: FACS-sorted CD8+CD4-CCR7+CD45RA+ naive T cells. The sequence came from a human donor in good health. Some libraries in this study had Jurkat cell RNA spiked in. CDR3 residues: CASSGRTGTNEKLFF. DNA for the CDR3: TGTGCCAGCAGTGGACGGACAGGGACTAATGAAAAACTGTTTTTT.